These 10 T cell receptor beta chains came from one sample sequenced in a study of cytomegalovirus exposure and HLA in healthy donors. PCR was performed using 60 Vbeta and 13 Jbeta primers. The table came from immunoSEQ multiplex PCR; TCRdb's copy has only in-frame clones and leaves some out. The sample holds some 190,000 clones, approximately 75% seen once. The sequencing sample was made of PBMCs. These receptor sequences come from a man aged 25-40 years in good health and CMV-seropositive.

V gene TRBV19 combines with J gene TRBJ1-1; possibly TRBD1 for D (6 bases). V dropped 3 bases and J dropped 4 bases, with 15 bases sitting between them. This CDR3 spans 15 amino acids. The V gene's germline CDR1 is LNHDA and CDR2 SQIVND (reference sequence). This CDR3 is CASSMDRETLTEAFF. In DNA, the CDR3 is TGTGCCAGTAGTATGGACAGAGAAACCCTCACTGAAGCTTTCTTT.

This clone has more than one count but fewer than ten. The V and J genes are TRBV9 and TRBJ2-5, with D possibly TRBD1 on 6 matching bases. The V end was cut by 4 bases, the J end by 2 bases, with 15 bases between. The germline gives CDR1 SGDLS, CDR2 YYNGEE. The CDR3 extends over 15 amino acids. The chain's CDR3 is CASSPRQASQETQYF. CDR3 nucleotide sequence: TGTGCCAGCAGCCCGCGACAGGCCTCACAAGAGACCCAGTACTTC.

The CDR3 protein is CARVPGQGNLGGYTF. DNA for the CDR3: TGTGCCAGAGTCCCGGGACAGGGGAACCTGGGGGGCTACACCTTC. The V gene is TRBV5-3, the J gene TRBJ1-2; 10 bases agree with TRBD1. TRBV5-3 is treated as an ORF (open reading frame) with a function not yet certain. This CDR3 is 15 amino acids long. Losses at the gene ends were 7 bases for V and 8 bases for J; bases not matched to a gene: 14.

V and J are TRBV11-2 and TRBJ2-7; perhaps TRBD1 as D (6 bases). The CDR3 has 15 residues. Between the trimmed V and J ends, which lost 5 bases and 0 bases, there was a span of 14 bases. Germline V gene lookup returns CDR1 SGHAT and CDR2 FQNNGV. CDR3: CASSPRRDTSYEQYF. Here the CDR3 DNA reads TGTGCCAGCAGCCCGAGACGGGACACCTCCTACGAGCAGTACTTC.

The chain links TRBV19 to TRBJ1-4, with 7 bases fitting TRBD1. Germline CDR1 reads LNHDA; CDR2 reads SQIVND (reference sequence). The CDR3 consists of 14 residues. With V trimmed by 4 bases and J by 8 bases, 7 bases remained unmatched. CDR3 coding DNA: TGTGCCAGTAGTACGGGACAGTTAGGAGAAAAACTGTTTTTT. It is translated as CASSTGQLGEKLFF.

This clone appeared once. The chain couples TRBV6-1 to TRBJ2-7; weak D call: TRBD2 (5 bases). From germline, CDR1 is MNHNS and CDR2 SASEGT. The CDR3 has 13 amino acids. V lost 4 bases and J 6 bases, leaving 13 bases between the germline ends. CDR3 protein: CASSVRATGEQYF. The CDR3 nucleotides read TGTGCCAGCAGTGTGAGGGCTACGGGCGAGCAGTACTTC.

The rearrangement uses TRBV6-5 and TRBJ2-1; maybe TRBD2 (5 bases). Germline CDR1 reads MNHEY; CDR2 reads SVGAGI. The CDR3 has 13 residues. Trimming removed 6 bases at V and 9 bases at J, with 15 bases between. CDR3 loop: CASSPTRTSEQFF. In DNA, the CDR3 is TGTGCCAGCAGCCCAACTAGGACCTCTGAGCAGTTCTTC.

The gene calls are TRBV30 and TRBJ2-7; 12 bases are a match to TRBD2. The CDR3 covers 12 residues. Germline CDR1 and CDR2: GTSNPN and SVGIG (reference sequence). V gave up 5 bases and J gave up 5 bases; unmatched junction bases: 1. The CDR3 nucleotides are TGTGCCTGGGGGACTAGCGGGCACGAGCAGTACTTC. Translated, it gives CAWGTSGHEQYF.

Regarding this clone: Other DNA sequences in this specimen translate into the identical CDR3. The rearrangement uses TRBV2 and TRBJ1-5, with D maybe TRBD1 (5 bases). Trimming shortened V by 3 bases and J by 2 bases, and 8 bases separated the two germline ends. Germline CDR1 SNHLY, CDR2 FYNNEI. CDR3 size: 14 residues. The CDR3 sequence is CASSDRVGNQPQHF. The CDR3 DNA follows: TGTGCCAGCAGTGACAGGGTGGGCAATCAGCCCCAGCATTTT.

This sequence joins TRBV10-3 and TRBJ1-1; the D gene is possibly TRBD1 (6 bases). Germline CDR1 and CDR2: ENHRY and SYGVKD. V was cut by 7 bases and J by 1 base, with 16 bases left in between. The CDR3 contains 15 residues. CDR3 in DNA: TGTGCCATCACCGACTCAGGGGCTGCGAACACTGAAGCTTTCTTT. Residues: CAITDSGAANTEAFF.